The 21 T cell receptor beta chains presented below share a single source sample, sequenced in a study of cytomegalovirus exposure and HLA in healthy donors. The PCR used 60 Vbeta and 13 Jbeta primers. Sequencing was performed with immunoSEQ multiplex PCR; in TCRdb, only in-frame clones are kept and a portion is missing. The table records 40,000 to 55,000 clones, 81% of them present only once. The material sequenced was PBMCs. These receptors all come from a boy under 18 in good health and CMV-seropositive.

The J gene is TRBJ1-4, the V gene TRBV27; D unclear. This CDR3 region has 11 residues. V was clipped by 8 bases and J by 8 bases, with 9 bases between them. Per germline, CDR1 MNHEY and CDR2 SMNVEV (reference sequence). CDR3 coding DNA: TGTGCCAGCCGGGGTCCCGAAAAACTGTTTTTT. It is translated as CASRGPEKLFF.

The chain joins TRBV7-9 to TRBJ2-5; 7 bases map to TRBD1. V gave up 3 bases and J gave up 3 bases; unmatched junction bases: 1. Germline V lookup: CDR1 SEHNR, CDR2 FQNEAQ (reference sequence). There are 13 residues in the CDR3. The CDR3 is CASSFDREETQYF. The CDR3 DNA sequence: TGTGCCAGCAGCTTCGACAGGGAAGAGACCCAGTACTTC.

The V and J genes are TRBV15 and TRBJ2-2, with D tentatively TRBD1 (6 bases). Looked up from germline, CDR1 is LNHNV and CDR2 is YYDKDF (reference sequence). This CDR3 is 16 amino acids long. The ends were cut back, 5 bases at V and 7 bases at J, with 20 bases in the middle. The DNA of the CDR3 is TGTGCCACCAGCTCACGCAAAAAGGGACACCTCGGGGAGCTGTTTTTT. It specifies CATSSRKKGHLGELFF.

The genes are TRBV6-1 and TRBJ1-2; D is undetermined. The CDR3 has 13 amino acids. V lost 5 bases and J lost 4, with 11 bases in between. Germline CDR1 is MNHNS and CDR2 is SASEGT. Here the CDR3 reads CASSSERSYGYTF. CDR3 sequence (DNA): TGTGCCAGCAGTTCTGAGCGGAGCTATGGCTACACCTTC.

The chain recombines TRBV7-7 with TRBJ2-7, with D possibly being TRBD2 (5 bases). Germline lookup yields CDR1 SSHAT and CDR2 FNYEAQ (reference sequence). The CDR3 spans 10 residues. The CDR3 sequence is CASETYEQYF. The CDR3 DNA reads TGTGCTAGCGAGACCTACGAGCAGTACTTC.

The CDR3 DNA reads TGTGCCAGCAGCTTAGTGGACAGCTATGGCTACACCTTC. Its protein product is CASSLVDSYGYTF. V gene TRBV11-2 combines with J gene TRBJ1-2, with a tentative D call TRBD1 (6 bases). CDR1 is SGHAT, CDR2 FQNNGV, per germline. The CDR3 sequence is 13 residues long. Trimming left V 1 base short and J 4 bases short, with 7 bases between.

This clone was detected a few times. The chain joins TRBV4-1 to TRBJ2-7, with 11 positions matching TRBD1. The V segment lost 5 bases and the J segment 2 bases; nucleotides outside the gene matches: 11. CDR1 MGHRA and CDR2 YSYEKL come from the germline V gene. CDR3 length: 17 amino acids. The chain's CDR3 is CASSSPIAGQGAYEQYF. In DNA form, the CDR3 reads TGCGCCAGCAGCTCCCCGATAGCGGGACAGGGGGCCTACGAGCAGTACTTC.

The V call is TRBV6-5, the J call TRBJ2-7; possibly TRBD2 for D (7 bases). This CDR3 is built from 12 residues. The germline gives CDR1 MNHEY, CDR2 SVGAGI. V dropped 6 bases and J dropped 3 bases, with 9 bases sitting between them. Here the CDR3 DNA reads TGTGCCAGCAGGAGGGGGGGCTACGAGCAGTACTTC. This encodes CASRRGGYEQYF.

The chain joins TRBV12-5 to TRBJ2-6; 10 bases are shared with TRBD1. The trim removed 6 bases at V and 0 bases at J, leaving 5 bases unmatched. CDR3 length: 17 amino acids. Germline lookup yields CDR1 LGHNT and CDR2 FRNRAP. In nucleotides, the CDR3 is TGTGCTAGTGGGCCCGGGACAGGGGTCTCTGGGGCCAACGTCCTGACTTTC. It codes for CASGPGTGVSGANVLTF.

This clone was detected a few times. The gene calls are TRBV10-3 and TRBJ1-4, with no clear D. The germline CDR1 and CDR2 sequences are ENHRY and SYGVKD. V was cut by 6 bases and J by 0 bases, with 8 bases left in between. There are 14 residues in the CDR3. CDR3: CAISPTATNEKLFF. The CDR3 nucleotides read TGTGCCATCAGCCCCACAGCAACTAATGAAAAACTGTTTTTT.

This chain joins TRBV13 and TRBJ2-4, with TRBD1 identical over 9 bases. The trim removed 4 bases at V and 2 bases at J, leaving 9 bases unmatched. The CDR3 is made up of 17 amino acids. Germline lookup yields CDR1 PRHDT and CDR2 FYEKMQ (reference sequence). This chain's CDR3 is CASSSAGTGITKNIQYF. CDR3 bases: TGTGCCAGCAGCTCGGCCGGGACAGGGATAACCAAAAACATTCAGTACTTC.

The V and J genes are TRBV9 and TRBJ2-7; 8 bases fit TRBD2. V lost 3 bases, J lost 3 bases, and 8 bases stayed unmatched. This CDR3 spans 15 amino acids. Germline-derived CDR1 and CDR2 are SGDLS and YYNGEE. CDR3 in DNA: TGTGCCAGCAGCGGGACGGGGGGGCCCCTCTACGAGCAGTACTTC. Translated, it gives CASSGTGGPLYEQYF.

V and J are TRBV5-1 and TRBJ2-7, with D maybe TRBD1 (6 bases). The V and J ends lost 5 bases and 4 bases respectively, with 16 bases between them. The CDR3 is 14 residues long. The V gene's germline CDR1 is SGHRS and CDR2 YFSETQ. The CDR3 loop is CASRPTGRGYEQYF. In DNA, the CDR3 is TGCGCCAGCAGGCCTACAGGGAGAGGGTACGAGCAGTACTTC.

This clone was seen just once. V gene TRBV6-5 combines with J gene TRBJ2-3, with TRBD2 as a possible D gene (7 bases). Germline V gives CDR1 MNHEY, CDR2 SVGAGI. Trimming pared 6 bases from V and 4 bases from J, leaving 14 bases between. CDR3 length: 14 amino acids. The CDR3 reads CASRRPGGADTQYF. In nucleotides, the CDR3 is TGTGCCAGCAGGAGACCGGGGGGCGCAGATACGCAGTATTTT.

This sequence joins TRBV5-1 and TRBJ2-1; 7 nucleotides match TRBD2. J lost 15 bases, V lost 4 bases, and 16 bases had no gene match. The CDR3 spans 14 residues. Germline V gene lookup returns CDR1 SGHRS and CDR2 YFSETQ. CDR3 DNA: TGCGCCAGCAGCCCCCCGTCAGCGGAGGGGAGGGGGTTCTTC. This gives the protein CASSPPSAEGRGFF. Full variable domain (outside the CDR3, taken from reference TRBV5-1 and TRBJ2-1): KAGVTQTPRYLIKTRGQQVTLSCSPISGHRSVSWYQQTPGQGLQFLFEYFSETQRNKGNFPGRFSGRQFSNSRSEMNVSTLELGDSALYLCASSPPSAEGRGFFGPGTRLTVL.

This chain links TRBV11-2 with TRBJ2-3; 8 bases fit TRBD2. Trimming cost V 7 bases and J 4 bases; bases outside gene matches: 10. The CDR3 length is 15 residues. Germline values: CDR1 SGHAT, CDR2 FQNNGV. The CDR3 DNA reads TGTGCCAGCAACCACCCTCCAGCGGGGGCAGATACGCAGTATTTT. This codes for CASNHPPAGADTQYF.

The chain couples TRBV10-1 to TRBJ2-5; maybe TRBD2 (6 bases). Germline V gene data show CDR1 as WNHNN and CDR2 as SYGVQD (reference sequence). This CDR3 spans 13 amino acids. The V end was cut by 5 bases, the J end by 3 bases, with 10 bases between. The CDR3 DNA reads TGCGCCAGCAGTCCCGGGGGTGAAGAGACCCAGTACTTC. It yields the protein CASSPGGEETQYF.

The chain is built from TRBV5-4 and TRBJ1-1; tentatively, D is TRBD1 (5 bases). CDR3 length equals 14 residues. V lost 4 bases to trimming and J lost 0 bases, with 10 bases between them. In germline, CDR1 is SGHNT, CDR2 YYREEE (reference sequence). The CDR3 loop reads CASSKTDMNTEAFF. The CDR3 nucleotides are TGTGCCAGCAGCAAGACAGATATGAACACTGAAGCTTTCTTT.

This clone was seen just once. The chain is built from TRBV9 and TRBJ1-2; D unresolved. Germline V gives CDR1 SGDLS, CDR2 YYNGEE. The V end was cut by 0 bases, the J end by 4 bases, with 13 bases between. The length of the CDR3 is 15 residues. The CDR3: CASSVEEGASYGYTF. Written as DNA, the CDR3 is TGTGCCAGCAGCGTAGAGGAGGGAGCCTCCTATGGCTACACCTTC.

The chain is built from TRBV5-4 and TRBJ2-5, with a possible D match to TRBD2 (7 bases). There are 15 residues in the CDR3. Germline CDR1 and CDR2: SGHNT and YYREEE (reference sequence). The V gene lost 0 bases and the J gene lost 5 bases, with 14 bases spanning the gap. DNA for the CDR3: TGTGCCAGCAGCTTGGAGTGGGGGGGCTGGGAGACCCAGTACTTC. This gives the protein CASSLEWGGWETQYF.

V and J are TRBV18 and TRBJ2-7; 12 bases align to TRBD2. The CDR3 spans 16 residues. Trimming at V came to 2 bases and at J to 2 bases, leaving 4 bases not matched to a gene. The germline V gene encodes CDR1 KGHSH and CDR2 LQKENI. The DNA of the CDR3 is TGTGCCAGCTCACCAGAGTCTAGCGGGGGGGCCTACGAGCAGTACTTC. Protein: CASSPESSGGAYEQYF.